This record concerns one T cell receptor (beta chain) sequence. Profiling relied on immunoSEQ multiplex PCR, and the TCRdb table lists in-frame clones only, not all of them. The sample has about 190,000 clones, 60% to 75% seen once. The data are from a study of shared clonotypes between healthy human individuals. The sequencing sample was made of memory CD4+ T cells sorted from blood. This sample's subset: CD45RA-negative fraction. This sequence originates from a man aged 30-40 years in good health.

CDR3 nucleotides: TGCAGCGTTGTCGGGGAGACCCAGTACTTC. Encoded protein: CSVVGETQYF. V is TRBV29-1 and J is TRBJ2-5; D is ambiguous. Germline-derived CDR1 and CDR2 are SQVTM and ANQGSEA. Trimming cost V 4 bases and J 5 bases, with 5 bases left between them. The CDR3 runs to 10 residues.